This T cell receptor (beta chain) was identified during a study of CD8 T cells in ankylosing spondylitis. Libraries of TCR beta came from quantitative 5'-RACE with molecular barcodes. In TCRdb, the 5' RACE reads were re-called with MiXCR into one record per CDR3 protein. This table has about 540,000 distinct CDR3 sequences, approximately 12% appearing once. Whole-study results and caveats: Certain motif variants had earlier been reported in reactive arthritis synovial fluid and blood. Seemingly characteristic of ankylosing spondylitis blood was a TCR beta motif consisting of 7 or 8 highly homologous variants. Within peripheral blood, clones linked to disease were CD8+ and relatively rare.

In this sample, this clonotype turned up a few times. Its antigen is still unknown. The sequencing input was blood, either unsorted or a sorted T cell fraction (not recorded which). The sequence was obtained from a male donor with ankylosing spondylitis.

CDR3 loop: CASSPIAGQGELFF. In DNA, the CDR3 is TGTGCCAGTAGCCCGATAGCGGGACAGGGGGAGCTGTTTTTT. The chain recombines TRBV2 with TRBJ2-2, with a tentative D call TRBD2 (8 bases). Trimming stripped 9 bases from V and 8 bases from J, with 19 bases between. Germline lookup yields CDR1 SNHLY and CDR2 FYNNEI. The CDR3 covers 14 residues.